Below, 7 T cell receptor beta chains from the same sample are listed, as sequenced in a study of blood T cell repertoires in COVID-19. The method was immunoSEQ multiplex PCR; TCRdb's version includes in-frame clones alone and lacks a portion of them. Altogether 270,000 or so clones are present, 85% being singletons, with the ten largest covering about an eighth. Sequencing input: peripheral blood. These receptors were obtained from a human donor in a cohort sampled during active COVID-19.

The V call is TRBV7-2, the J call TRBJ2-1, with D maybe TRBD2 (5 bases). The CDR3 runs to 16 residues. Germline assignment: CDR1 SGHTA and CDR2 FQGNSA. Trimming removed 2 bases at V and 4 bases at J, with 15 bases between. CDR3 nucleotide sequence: TGTGCCAGCAGCTTATATAGCGTGGGGAGTTACAATGAGCAGTTCTTC. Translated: CASSLYSVGSYNEQFF.

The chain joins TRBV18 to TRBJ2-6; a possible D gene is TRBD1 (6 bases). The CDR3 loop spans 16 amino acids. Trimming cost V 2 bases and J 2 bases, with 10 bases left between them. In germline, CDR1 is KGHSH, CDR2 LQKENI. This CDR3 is CASSPIGTTGANVLTF. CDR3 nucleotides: TGTGCCAGCTCACCAATCGGGACAACTGGGGCCAACGTCCTGACTTTC.

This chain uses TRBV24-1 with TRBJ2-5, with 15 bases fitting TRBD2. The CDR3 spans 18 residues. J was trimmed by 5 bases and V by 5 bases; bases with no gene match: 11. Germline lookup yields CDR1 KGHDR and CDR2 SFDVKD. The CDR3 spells CATSAPLGTSGRRETQYF. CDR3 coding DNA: TGTGCCACCAGTGCTCCCCTCGGGACTAGCGGGAGGAGGGAGACCCAGTACTTC.

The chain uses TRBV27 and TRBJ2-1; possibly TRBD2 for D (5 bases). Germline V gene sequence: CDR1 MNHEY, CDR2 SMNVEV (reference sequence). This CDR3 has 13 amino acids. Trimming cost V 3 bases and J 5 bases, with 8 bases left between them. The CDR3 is CASSFSANNEQFF. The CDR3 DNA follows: TGTGCCAGCAGTTTTAGCGCAAACAATGAGCAGTTCTTC.

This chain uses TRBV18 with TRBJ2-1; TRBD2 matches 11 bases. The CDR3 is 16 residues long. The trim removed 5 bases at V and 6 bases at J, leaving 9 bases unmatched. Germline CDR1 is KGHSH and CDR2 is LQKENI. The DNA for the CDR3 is TGTGCCAGCTCATCTTCTGCCGGGACTAGCGGCAATGAGCAGTTCTTC. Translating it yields CASSSSAGTSGNEQFF.

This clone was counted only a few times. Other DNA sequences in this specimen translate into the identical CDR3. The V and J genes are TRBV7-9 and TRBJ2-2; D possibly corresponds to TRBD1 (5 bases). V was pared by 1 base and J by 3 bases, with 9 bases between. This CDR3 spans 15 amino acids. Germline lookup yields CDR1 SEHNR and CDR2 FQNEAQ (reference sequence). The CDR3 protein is CASSLGGADTGELFF. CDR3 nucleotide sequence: TGTGCCAGCAGCTTAGGGGGCGCGGACACCGGGGAGCTGTTTTTT.

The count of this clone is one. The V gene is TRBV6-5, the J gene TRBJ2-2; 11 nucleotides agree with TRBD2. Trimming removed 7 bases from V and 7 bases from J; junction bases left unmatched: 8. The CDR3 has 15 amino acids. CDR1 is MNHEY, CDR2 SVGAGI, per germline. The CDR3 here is CASNSGTSGVGELFF. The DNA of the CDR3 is TGTGCCAGCAATTCCGGGACTAGCGGTGTCGGGGAGCTGTTTTTT.